A selection of T cell receptor beta chains follows, all from one sample in a study of glioma-infiltrating T cells. In TCRdb, the multiplex PCR reads were re-called with MiXCR into one record per CDR3 protein. The data contain about 130,000 distinct CDR3 sequences, approximately 25% of them seen just once; the ten biggest clones take up 12% to 15%. The specimen sequenced was glioma tissue, nonneoplastic brain tissue, or PBMCs (not recorded which). The receptors come from a human donor with low-grade glioma or glioblastoma, undergoing nonglioma brain surgery, or in good health (not recorded which). Both conserved end residues are part of each CDR3. D genes are given only for firm matches. Not every row has a clone size; where given, it reads once, few, many or a size class.

abundance	v_gene	j_gene	d_gene	CDR3nt	CDR3aa
many	TRBV20-1	TRBJ1-1	NA	TGCAGTGCTAGCCAGGATACTGAAGCTTTCTTT	CSASQDTEAFF
few	TRBV5-4	TRBJ1-1	NA	TGTGCCAGCAGCCCAAGTCGGCAAGTGAACACTAAAGCTTTCTTT	CASSPSRQVNTKAFF
few	TRBV7-3	TRBJ1-5	TRBD1	TGTGCCAGCAGCCCATGCGGGACAGGCCCTAATCAGCCCCAGCATTTT	CASSPCGTGPNQPQHF
NA	TRBV19	TRBJ1-3	TRBD1	TGTGCCAGTAGTATATCAACTCGGACAGGCTCTGGAAACACCATATATTTT	CASSISTRTGSGNTIYF
many	TRBV7-2	TRBJ1-5	NA	TGTGCCAGCAGCTTAGGGCCAATCCACGTGAATAGCAATCAGCCCCAGCATTTT	CASSLGPIHVNSNQPQHF
NA	TRBV19	TRBJ2-3	TRBD1	TGTGCCAGTAGTAACCGGGACAGGGAGGAATATTTT	CASSNRDREEYF
few	TRBV11-1	TRBJ2-3	TRBD2	TGTGCCAGCAGCGTTGGGACTAGCGGGAGTACGGATACGCAGTATTTT	CASSVGTSGSTDTQYF
many	TRBV20-1	TRBJ1-2	NA	TGCAGTGTAAGGTGGAACTATGGCTACACCTTC	CSVRWNYGYTF
many	TRBV14	TRBJ1-5	NA	TGTGCCAGCAGCGCCGCGGGGGGGGCCAATCCCCAACATAGCAATCAGCCCCAGCATTTT	CASSAAGGANPQHSNQPQHF
many	TRBV27	TRBJ2-6	TRBD1	TGTGCCAGCACTCCGGGACAGGGATACTCTGGGGCCAACGTCCTGACTTTC	CASTPGQGYSGANVLTF
many	TRBV15	TRBJ2-6	NA	TGTGCCACCAGCAGAGATTCGACGCCTGGGGCCAACGTCCTGACTTTC	CATSRDSTPGANVLTF
many	TRBV6-4	TRBJ1-2	NA	TGTGCCACCAGGGCTAACTATGGCTACACCTTC	CATRANYGYTF
NA	TRBV7-9	TRBJ2-7	TRBD2	TGTGCCAGCAGCCCCGGGACGGGACTAGCGGTAGTCGAGCAGTACTTC	CASSPGTGLAVVEQYF
many	TRBV7-2	TRBJ1-1	NA	TGTGCCAGCAGCTTAGGCATGTTCCCTGAAGCTTTCTTT	CASSLGMFPEAFF
many	TRBV6-6	TRBJ1-2	TRBD1	TGTGCCAGCAGTTACTCGACAGGGGGCAACTATGGCTACACCTTC	CASSYSTGGNYGYTF
NA	TRBV7-3	TRBJ1-1	NA	TGTGCCAGCAGCTTAATGATGAGCACTGAAGCTTTCTTT	CASSLMMSTEAFF
NA	TRBV12-3/TRBV12-4	TRBJ1-3	NA	TGTGCCAGCAGGTTCCAGGCCGGGACACTAAACACCATATATTTT	CASRFQAGTLNTIYF
many	TRBV7-8	TRBJ2-5	TRBD2	TGTGCCAGCATGGTAGCGGGAGTTTTAGAGACCCAGTACTTC	CASMVAGVLETQYF
many	TRBV7-3	TRBJ2-3	NA	TGTGCCAGCAGCCCCATTTCGGCAGATACGCAGTATTTT	CASSPISADTQYF
NA	TRBV30	TRBJ2-7	NA	TGTGCCTGGAGTGAAGTAGCAGGGATCTACGAGCAGTACTTC	CAWSEVAGIYEQYF
many	TRBV4-3	TRBJ2-5	TRBD1	TGCGCCAGCAGCCAAGAGGTCAGCAGGGGGCGCGTCGAGACCCAGTACTTC	CASSQEVSRGRVETQYF
many	TRBV27	TRBJ2-2	NA	TGTGCCAGCAGTCGGCAGTTATCGAACACCGGGGAGCTGTTTTTT	CASSRQLSNTGELFF
many	TRBV7-8	TRBJ2-1	TRBD2	TGTGCCAGCAGCTCGGGACTAGCGATCTCTAATGAGCAGTTCTTC	CASSSGLAISNEQFF
few	TRBV7-6	TRBJ2-7	NA	TGTGCCAGCAGCTTAAATGGGGCAGACTACGAGCAGTACTTC	CASSLNGADYEQYF